This TCR beta chain was sequenced during a study of T cell responses to AZD1222 COVID-19 vaccine. As for the study in general: Second doses that came at about 4 or about 12 weeks were put together.

Looked up from germline, CDR1 is SGHTS and CDR2 is YDEGEE. Trimming shortened V by 1 base and J by 4 bases, and 12 bases separated the two germline ends. CDR3 size: 14 residues. Turning to this clone: Its target is not known.

Profiling relied on immunoSEQ multiplex PCR, and the TCRdb table lists in-frame clones only, not all of them. The repertoire includes 150,000 to 200,000 clones, 70% to 90% of them detected once, and approximately 7.7% sits in the top ten. Whole-study findings and limits: Close to half of spike-specific TCRs reportedly recognize unmutated variant regions. Only a handful of AZD1222 recipients were seropositive at baseline. When two AZD1222 doses had been given, Spike-specific TCR breadth and depth rose.

This receptor was taken from an adult in good health. The material sequenced was peripheral blood, taken on day 0 of AZD1222 vaccination. The rearrangement uses TRBV5-8 and TRBJ2-7, with a possible D match to TRBD1 (5 bases). The CDR3 loop is CASSLRGQGYEQYF. In DNA form, the CDR3 reads TGTGCCAGCAGCTTGAGAGGCCAGGGTTACGAGCAGTACTTC. Combining the CDR3 with reference TRBV5-8 and TRBJ2-7 gives the whole variable domain EAGVTQSPTHLIKTRGQQATLRCSPISGHTSVYWYQQALGLGLQFLLWYDEGEERNRGNFPPRFSGRQFPNYSSELNVNALELEDSALYLCASSLRGQGYEQYFGPGTRLTVT.